Shown below are 5 T cell receptor beta chains from a single sample sequenced in a study of blood T cell repertoires in COVID-19. The repertoire was sequenced with immunoSEQ multiplex PCR; TCRdb's copy has only in-frame clones and lacks some. Of about 190,000 clones listed, around 80% are singletons. Sequenced input: peripheral blood. The receptors originated from a woman older than 75 with COVID-19, enrolled during active disease.

The chain joins TRBV6-5 to TRBJ1-6; TRBD1 matches 7 bases. V shed 6 bases, J shed 8 bases, and the junction held 7 bases outside the gene matches. CDR1 and CDR2 (germline): MNHEY, SVGAGI. The CDR3 loop spans 14 amino acids. CDR3 bases: TGTGCCAGCAGCCGACAGGGTTTGGATTCACCCCTCCACTTT. This encodes CASSRQGLDSPLHF.

The V gene is TRBV5-1, the J gene TRBJ2-5, with 7 bases aligning to TRBD1. J was trimmed by 1 base and V by 3 bases; bases with no gene match: 3. The CDR3 is made up of 14 amino acids. CDR1 and CDR2 from the germline V gene are SGHRS and YFSETQ. CDR3 loop: CASSSGQAQETQYF. The CDR3 DNA is TGCGCCAGCAGCTCCGGACAGGCCCAAGAGACCCAGTACTTC.

This clone was found a few times. The genes are TRBV12-1 and TRBJ2-5; whether TRBD2, the table's D call, matches the DNA was not checked. TRBV12-1 is a pseudogene locus. The CDR3 covers 15 residues. Here the CDR3 reads CASSFMIAGKETQYF. CDR3 nucleotides: TGTGCCAGCAGCTTTATGATAGCGGGGAAAGAGACCCAGTACTTC.

This clone has just a few counts. The chain recombines TRBV5-4 with TRBJ1-1; 9 bases align to TRBD1. Trimming took 4 bases from V and 7 from J; bases not matched to a gene: 11. Germline V gives CDR1 SGHNT, CDR2 YYREEE (reference sequence). CDR3 length: 15 amino acids. The CDR3 is CASSPIAGQGHEAFF. The CDR3, as DNA: TGTGCCAGCAGCCCCATTGCAGGACAGGGGCATGAAGCTTTCTTT.

V usage is TRBV6-5 and J usage is TRBJ1-6; 7 bases align to TRBD1. From germline, CDR1 is MNHEY and CDR2 SVGAGI. With 4 bases clipped from V and 4 bases from J, the junction kept 1 base outside the gene matches. There are 14 residues in the CDR3. The CDR3, as DNA: TGTGCCAGCAGTTTACAGGGGTATAATTCACCCCTCCACTTT. This sequence encodes CASSLQGYNSPLHF.